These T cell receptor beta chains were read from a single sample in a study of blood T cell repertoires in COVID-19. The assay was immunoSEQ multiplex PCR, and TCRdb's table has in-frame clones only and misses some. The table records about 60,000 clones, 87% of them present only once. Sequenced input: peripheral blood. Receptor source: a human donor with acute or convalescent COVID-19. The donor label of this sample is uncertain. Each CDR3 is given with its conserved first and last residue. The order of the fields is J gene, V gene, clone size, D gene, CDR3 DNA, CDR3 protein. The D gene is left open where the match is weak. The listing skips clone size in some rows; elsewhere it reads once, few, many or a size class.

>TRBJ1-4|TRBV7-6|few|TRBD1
TGTGCCAGCAGCTTAAACGCACAGGGGGCAACTGAAAAACTGTTTTTT
CASSLNAQGATEKLFF
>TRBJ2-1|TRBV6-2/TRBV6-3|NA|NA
TGTGCCAGCAGTTCCCCGACAAACAATGAGCAGTTCTTC
CASSSPTNNEQFF
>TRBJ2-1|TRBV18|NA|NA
TGTGCCAGCCACCTGGGGACTTTAGGAGGGTATGAGCAGTTCTTC
CASHLGTLGGYEQFF
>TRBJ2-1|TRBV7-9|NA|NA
TGTGCCAGCAGCTTAGTTTCCGTTCCCGGGCAGTTCTTC
CASSLVSVPGQFF
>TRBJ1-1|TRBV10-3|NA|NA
TGTGCCATCAGTGAGTCGGGGCTGGCTGAAGCTTTCTTT
CAISESGLAEAFF
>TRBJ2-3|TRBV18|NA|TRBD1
TGTGCCAGCTCAACCCTCGGGACAGGGATGACAGATACGCAGTATTTT
CASSTLGTGMTDTQYF
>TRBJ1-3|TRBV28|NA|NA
TGTGCCAGCAGTCCGAACCGGGACACCATATATTTT
CASSPNRDTIYF
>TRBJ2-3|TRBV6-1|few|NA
TGTGCCAGCAGTGAAGGTCAGACAGCACTCTCTGGCACAGATACGCAGTATTTT
CASSEGQTALSGTDTQYF
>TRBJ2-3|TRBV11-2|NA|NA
TGTGCCAGCAGCGCCTCCCCGGGAGATACGCAGTATTTT
CASSASPGDTQYF
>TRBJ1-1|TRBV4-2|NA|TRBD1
TGTGCCAGCAGCGTCCGGGACAGGGGGAGGAACACTGAAGCTTTCTTT
CASSVRDRGRNTEAFF
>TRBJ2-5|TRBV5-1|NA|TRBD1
TGCGCCAGCAGCTTGACCCCCCGACAGGGGCAAGAGACCCAGTACTTC
CASSLTPRQGQETQYF
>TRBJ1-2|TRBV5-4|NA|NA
TGTGCCAGCAGCCCAGGGTTGGGGAACTATGGCTACACCTTC
CASSPGLGNYGYTF
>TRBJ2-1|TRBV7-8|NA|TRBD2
TGTGCCAGCAGCTTAGGAGGCCGAGCGGGAGGGTATGAGCAGTTCTTC
CASSLGGRAGGYEQFF
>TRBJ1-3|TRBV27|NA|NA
TGTGCCAGCCAGGGGCTCTCGGGAAACACCATATATTTT
CASQGLSGNTIYF
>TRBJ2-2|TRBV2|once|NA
TGTGCCAGCAGTGAATTAATGAACACCGGGGAGCTGTTTTTT
CASSELMNTGELFF
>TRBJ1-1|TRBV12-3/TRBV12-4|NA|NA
TGTGCCAGCAGCCAGGTACAGAACACTGAAGCTTTCTTT
CASSQVQNTEAFF
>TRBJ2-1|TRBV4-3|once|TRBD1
TGCGCCAGCAGCCAGGGGACAGAGACCTACAATGAGCAGTTCTTC
CASSQGTETYNEQFF
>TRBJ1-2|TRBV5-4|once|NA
TGTGCCAGCAGCTTGTACGGGGTTGATGGCTACACCTTC
CASSLYGVDGYTF
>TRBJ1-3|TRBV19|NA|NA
TGTGCCAGCCCTCCGGACACCATATATTTT
CASPPDTIYF
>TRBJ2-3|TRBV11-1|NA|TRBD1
TGTGCCAGCAGCCCTGGACAGGGGAGATCAGATACGCAGTATTTT
CASSPGQGRSDTQYF
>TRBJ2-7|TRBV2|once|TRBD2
TGTGCCAGCAGGGGGGAAAGAGCGGGAGTCGGTGAGCAGTACTTC
CASRGERAGVGEQYF
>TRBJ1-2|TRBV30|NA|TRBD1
TGTGCCTGGAGAAGACAGGGGTTAGACTATGGCTACACCTTC
CAWRRQGLDYGYTF
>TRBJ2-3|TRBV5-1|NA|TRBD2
TGCGCCAGCAGCTCAAACAGCGGGAGCGCAGATACGCAGTATTTT
CASSSNSGSADTQYF
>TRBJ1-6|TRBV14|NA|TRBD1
TGTGCCAGCAGCCAAGCGACAGGGCCCGCCTCACCCCTCCACTTT
CASSQATGPASPLHF
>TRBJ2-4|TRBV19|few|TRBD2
TGTGCCAGTAGTATAGTAGGTAGCGGGGGACTAAACATTCAGTACTTC
CASSIVGSGGLNIQYF
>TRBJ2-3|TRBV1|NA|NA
TGCACCAGCAGCCAAGCTGACTACCTGACAGATACGCAGTATTTT
CTSSQADYLTDTQYF
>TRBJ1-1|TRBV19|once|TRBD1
TGTGCCAGTAGTATTGGCAGGGGGATGGGTAAAGCTTTCTTT
CASSIGRGMGKAFF
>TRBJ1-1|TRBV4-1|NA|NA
TGCGCCAGCAGCCAAGTATTGGGGGGAACTGAAGCTTTCTTT
CASSQVLGGTEAFF
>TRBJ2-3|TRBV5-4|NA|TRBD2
TGTGCCAGCAGGCTCACTAGCGGGAGCTTTGATACGCAGTATTTT
CASRLTSGSFDTQYF
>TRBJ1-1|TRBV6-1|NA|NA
TGTGCCAGCAGTGAAACTGTAAGGCCAGGGGAAGCTTTCTTT
CASSETVRPGEAFF
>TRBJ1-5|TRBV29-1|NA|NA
TGCAGCGTTTCGGACGGGGGGCCCCAGCATTTT
CSVSDGGPQHF
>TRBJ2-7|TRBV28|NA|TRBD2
TGTGCCAGCACCGAGGGAGGTCTAGCGGGAGGTCCCTACGAGCAGTACTTC
CASTEGGLAGGPYEQYF
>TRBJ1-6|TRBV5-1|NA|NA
TGCGCCAGCAGCAAACCGGAGCGGGGTTCACCCCTCCACTTT
CASSKPERGSPLHF
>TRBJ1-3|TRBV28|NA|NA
TGTGCCAGCCGTCAGGGGAGCTCTGGAAACACCATATATTTT
CASRQGSSGNTIYF
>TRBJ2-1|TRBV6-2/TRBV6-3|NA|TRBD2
TGTGCCAGCACCCCGACTAGCGGCCTCTCCTACAATGAGCAGTTCTTC
CASTPTSGLSYNEQFF
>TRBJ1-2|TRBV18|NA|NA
TGTGCCAGCTCACCAGACAGCCTCGGGGGCTACACCTTC
CASSPDSLGGYTF
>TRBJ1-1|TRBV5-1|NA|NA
TGCGCCAGCAGCTTCAATCACGGGAACACTGAAGCTTTCTTT
CASSFNHGNTEAFF
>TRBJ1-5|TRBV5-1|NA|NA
TGCGCCAGCAGCTTGGGGCCTGAAATCAATCAGCCCCAGCATTTT
CASSLGPEINQPQHF
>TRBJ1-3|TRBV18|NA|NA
TGTGCCAGCTCACCAAATACCCTTACAACTGGAAACACCATATATTTT
CASSPNTLTTGNTIYF
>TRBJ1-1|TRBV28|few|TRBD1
TGTGCCAGCAGTTTCCCAGGGGGGACTGAAGCTTTCTTT
CASSFPGGTEAFF
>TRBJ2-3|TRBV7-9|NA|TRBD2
TGTGCCAGCAGCTTCACTAGCGCCTTCACAGATACGCAGTATTTT
CASSFTSAFTDTQYF
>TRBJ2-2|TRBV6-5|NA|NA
TGTGCCAGCAGTTTCCTCCGGGACACCGGGGAGCTGTTTTTT
CASSFLRDTGELFF